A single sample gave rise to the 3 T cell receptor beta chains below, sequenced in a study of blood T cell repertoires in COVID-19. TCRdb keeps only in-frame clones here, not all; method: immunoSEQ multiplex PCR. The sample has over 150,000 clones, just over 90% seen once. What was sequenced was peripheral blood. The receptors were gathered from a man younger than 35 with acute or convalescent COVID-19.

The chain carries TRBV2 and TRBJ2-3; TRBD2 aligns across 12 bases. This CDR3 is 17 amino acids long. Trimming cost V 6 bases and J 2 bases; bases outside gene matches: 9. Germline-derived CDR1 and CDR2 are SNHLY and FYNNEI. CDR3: CASSRWTSGTLTDTQYF. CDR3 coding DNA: TGTGCCAGCAGCCGCTGGACTAGCGGGACCCTCACAGATACGCAGTATTTT.

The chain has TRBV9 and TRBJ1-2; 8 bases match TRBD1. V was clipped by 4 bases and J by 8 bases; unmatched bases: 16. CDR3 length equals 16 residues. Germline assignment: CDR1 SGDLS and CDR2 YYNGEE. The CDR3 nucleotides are TGTGCCAGCAGCTCCCAGGGAGGACAGGGTGGGGAGGGCTACACCTTC. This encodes CASSSQGGQGGEGYTF.

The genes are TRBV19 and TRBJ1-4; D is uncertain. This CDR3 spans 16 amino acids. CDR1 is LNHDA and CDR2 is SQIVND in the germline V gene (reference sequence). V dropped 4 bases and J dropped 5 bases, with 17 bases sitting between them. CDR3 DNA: TGTGCCAGTAGTAGAGGGTTATTATCCCTAAATGAAAAACTGTTTTTT. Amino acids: CASSRGLLSLNEKLFF.